The 4 T cell receptor beta chains presented below share a single source sample, sequenced in a study of cytomegalovirus exposure and HLA in healthy donors. Repertoires were generated with immunoSEQ multiplex PCR, while TCRdb's copy carries only in-frame clones and drops some. The profile covers under 200,000 clones, with 75% to 90% appearing a single time and roughly 7% taken by the ten largest. Sequenced input: PBMCs. These receptors came from a man between 18 and 35 years old in good health and CMV-seropositive.

The chain is built from TRBV5-6 and TRBJ2-1; D not resolved. V was pared by 3 bases and J by 8 bases, with 6 bases between. Per germline, CDR1 SGHDT and CDR2 YYEEEE. This CDR3 spans 11 amino acids. The CDR3 coding sequence is TGTGCCAGCAGCTCCCAATATGAGCAGTTCTTC. Translated: CASSSQYEQFF.

The CDR3 DNA is TGTGCCAGCAGCTTAGCCCGGGACAGGGGGCGAGGCTACACCTTC. Translating gives CASSLARDRGRGYTF. The chain is built from TRBV7-9 and TRBJ1-2; 12 nucleotides align to TRBD1. There are 15 residues in the CDR3. The germline CDR1 and CDR2 sequences are SEHNR and FQNEAQ (reference sequence). The ends lost 0 bases at V and 8 bases at J; junction bases unmatched: 4.

The chain employs TRBV10-3 and TRBJ2-1; possibly TRBD1 for D (5 bases). The germline gives CDR1 ENHRY, CDR2 SYGVKD. With 5 bases removed from V and 1 base from J, the gap between germline ends came to 9 bases. The CDR3 is made up of 14 amino acids. The CDR3 spells CAISPTVSYNEQFF. The CDR3 nucleotides are TGTGCCATCAGTCCGACAGTTTCCTACAATGAGCAGTTCTTC.

The rearrangement links TRBV10-3 to TRBJ2-7; 8 nucleotides match TRBD1. The V gene's germline CDR1 is ENHRY and CDR2 SYGVKD. This CDR3 comprises 12 residues. J lost 5 bases, V lost 7 bases, and 4 bases had no gene match. The CDR3 spells CAINAGGNEQYF. DNA of the CDR3: TGTGCCATCAATGCAGGGGGCAACGAGCAGTACTTC.